These 28 T cell receptor beta chains were sequenced from one sample in a study of molecular identifiers for immune sequencing clone quantification. TCRdb re-called the PCR reads with MiXCR, one entry per CDR3 protein. The sample lists over 550,000 distinct CDR3 sequences, around 25% occurring once. Input material: naive CD8+ T cells from blood, with Jurkat cell RNA spiked in. Subset here: FACS-sorted CD8+CD4-CCR7+CD45RA+ naive T cells. Every receptor here comes from a human donor in good health. Some libraries in this study had Jurkat cell RNA spiked in.

On this clonotype itself: Being one base from a much bigger clone, this may be a read error. The V call is TRBV4-1, the J call TRBJ2-1, with D perhaps matching TRBD2 (5 bases). CDR1 is MGHRA and CDR2 is YSYEKL in the germline V gene. This CDR3 contains 12 residues. Trimming left V 4 bases short and J 12 bases short, with 13 bases between. CDR3 coding DNA: TGCGCCAGCAGCCGAGGGCGAGAGGGGCAGTTCTTC. Its translation: CASSRGREGQFF.

The chain couples TRBV4-1 to TRBJ2-1, with D perhaps TRBD1 (5 bases). CDR3 size: 14 residues. CDR1 is MGHRA, CDR2 YSYEKL, per germline. Trimming left V 1 base short and J 8 bases short, with 12 bases between. The chain's CDR3 is CASSQGSREDEQFF. The CDR3 DNA reads as TGCGCCAGCAGCCAAGGTTCCAGGGAAGATGAGCAGTTCTTC.

Regarding this clonotype: A much larger clone lies a single base off, so this may be a read error. The rearrangement uses TRBV5-1 and TRBJ2-3, with D possibly being TRBD2 (5 bases). CDR3 size: 17 residues. Germline V gives CDR1 SGHRS, CDR2 YFSETQ. Between the trimmed V and J ends, which lost 0 bases and 5 bases, there was a span of 19 bases. The CDR3: CASSLAVSRLTIDTQYF. CDR3 in DNA: TGCGCCAGCAGCTTGGCGGTCTCCAGACTAACGATAGATACGCAGTATTTT. Together with reference TRBV5-1 and TRBJ2-3, the CDR3 gives the full variable domain: KAGVTQTPRYLIKTRGQQVTLSCSPISGHRSVSWYQQTPGQGLQFLFEYFSETQRNKGNFPGRFSGRQFSNSRSEMNVSTLELGDSALYLCASSLAVSRLTIDTQYFGPGTRLTVL.

With respect to this clonotype: A read error is possible here, since a much larger clone lies one base away. The rearrangement joins TRBV20-1 to TRBJ2-2, with D possibly TRBD1 on 6 matching bases. Germline V gives CDR1 DFQATT, CDR2 SNEGSKA (reference sequence). The CDR3 is made up of 15 amino acids. The CDR3 spells CSARDLGANAGELFF. The CDR3, as DNA: TGCAGTGCTAGAGATCTGGGGGCGAACGCCGGGGAGCTGTTTTTT.

This chain links TRBV15 with TRBJ2-7, with 8 nucleotides matching TRBD1. This CDR3 is 16 amino acids long. Germline V lookup: CDR1 LNHNV, CDR2 YYDKDF (reference sequence). The V and J ends lost 5 bases and 2 bases, in that order; junction bases with no gene match: 11. The DNA of the CDR3 is TGTGCCACCAGCCATTCGTTTGGACAGGGTACCTACGAGCAGTACTTC. This gives the protein CATSHSFGQGTYEQYF.

A few counts support this clonotype. V and J are TRBV15 and TRBJ2-3; tentative D call: TRBD1 (5 bases). Germline V gene sequence: CDR1 LNHNV, CDR2 YYDKDF (reference sequence). V lost 0 bases, J lost 3 bases, and 13 bases lay in between. The CDR3 spans 16 residues. DNA of the CDR3: TGTGCCACCAGCAGAGACAGGGTGGGGCGTACAGATACGCAGTATTTT. It translates to CATSRDRVGRTDTQYF. The whole variable domain, remainder taken from reference TRBV15 and TRBJ2-3, is DAMVIQNPRYQVTQFGKPVTLSCSQTLNHNVMYWYQQKSSQAPKLLFHYYDKDFNNEADTPDNFQSRRPNTSFCFLDIRSPGLGDTAMYLCATSRDRVGRTDTQYFGPGTRLTVL.

This clonotype was counted only a few times. The rearrangement joins TRBV30 to TRBJ2-2; possibly TRBD2 for D (5 bases). The CDR3 has 15 residues. The ends were cut back, 7 bases at V and 1 base at J, with 16 bases in the middle. Germline lookup yields CDR1 GTSNPN and CDR2 SVGIG (reference sequence). This CDR3 reads CASTSRGLNTGELFF. CDR3 sequence (DNA): TGTGCCTCAACATCTCGGGGATTGAACACCGGGGAGCTGTTTTTT.

This clonotype occurred a few times. The V call is TRBV30, the J call TRBJ2-7; either TRBD1 or TRBD2 may fit D (5 bases each). The CDR3 loop spans 16 amino acids. Germline V gene data show CDR1 as GTSNPN and CDR2 as SVGIG (reference sequence). Trimming took off 0 bases at V and 5 bases at J, with 20 bases between the two ends. Here the CDR3 DNA reads TGTGCCTGGAGTGTAGTCCCGGGACCCGCTCCTGACGAGCAGTACTTC. It specifies CAWSVVPGPAPDEQYF.

There are many counts of this clonotype. Relative to the germline gene, one junction end is altered; a read error may explain this. The CDR3: CSAREGGSGEKLFF. CDR3 bases: TGCAGTGCCAGAGAAGGGGGTTCTGGAGAAAAACTGTTTTTT. The gene calls are TRBV20-1 and TRBJ1-4; maybe TRBD1 (6 bases). Germline V gene data show CDR1 as DFQATT and CDR2 as SNEGSKA (reference sequence). The CDR3 extends over 14 amino acids.

This clonotype was seen many times. V and J are TRBV7-9 and TRBJ2-5; D call uncertain. This CDR3 has 11 residues. Germline V gene data show CDR1 as SEHNR and CDR2 as FQNEAQ (reference sequence). Deletions cut 5 bases from V and 2 bases from J, with 3 bases between. CDR3 amino acids: CASSAQETQYF. DNA for the CDR3: TGTGCCAGCAGCGCGCAAGAGACCCAGTACTTC. Using reference TRBV7-9 and TRBJ2-5 for the parts outside the CDR3, the full variable domain is DTGVSQNPRHKITKRGQNVTFRCDPISEHNRLYWYRQTLGQGPEFLTYFQNEAQLEKSRLLSDRFSAERPKGSFSTLEIQRTEQGDSAMYLCASSAQETQYFGPGTRLLVL.

The chain has TRBV6-1 and TRBJ1-4; D is unresolved. Looked up from germline, CDR1 is MNHNS and CDR2 is SASEGT. Trimming took 6 bases from V and 5 from J, leaving 16 bases between them. CDR3 length: 15 residues. DNA for the CDR3: TGTGCCAGCAGGACGACTGGGCTGGGAAATGAAAAACTGTTTTTT. As protein: CASRTTGLGNEKLFF.

This clonotype was detected only a few times. The V gene is TRBV7-2, the J gene TRBJ2-7, with 8 bases aligning to TRBD2. Germline values: CDR1 SGHTA, CDR2 FQGNSA. The CDR3 loop spans 16 amino acids. V lost 4 bases to trimming and J lost 3 bases; unmatched junction nucleotides: 11. Here the CDR3 reads CASSYSYGGGIYEQYF. The CDR3 coding sequence is TGTGCCAGCAGCTATTCGTACGGGGGGGGCATCTACGAGCAGTACTTC.

This clonotype was detected only a few times. The chain has TRBV19 and TRBJ1-3; no clear D gene. With 5 bases removed from V and 0 bases from J, the gap between germline ends came to 11 bases. Germline lookup yields CDR1 LNHDA and CDR2 SQIVND (reference sequence). CDR3 length: 15 amino acids. CDR3 nucleotides: TGTGCCAGTAGTGCCGGTTGGGGCTCTGGAAACACCATATATTTT. Translating gives CASSAGWGSGNTIYF.

This clonotype was counted once. The junction and the germline gene differ at one end; a read error may be behind it. The J gene is TRBJ1-4, the V gene TRBV5-3; D is undetermined. TRBV5-3 is an ORF for which the function is uncertain. The CDR3 contains 16 residues. CDR3 sequence (DNA): TGTGCCAGCAGCTTGGGTCTGGTTTCAACTAATGAAGAACTGTTTTTT. It is translated as CASSLGLVSTNEELFF.

This clonotype has more than one count but fewer than ten. At one boundary the junction diverges from the germline segment, which might be a read error. The chain links TRBV3-1 to TRBJ2-1, with D perhaps TRBD2 (5 bases). This CDR3 region has 16 residues. The germline V gene has CDR1 LGHDT and CDR2 YNNKEL (reference sequence). CDR3 loop: CASSHAEGRTYDEQFF. The CDR3 DNA sequence: TGTGCCAGCAGCCATGCCGAGGGCCGCACCTACGATGAGCAGTTCTTC.

As for this clonotype: The junction departs from germline at one end; a sequencing error may be responsible. V and J are TRBV24-1 and TRBJ2-4, with 7 nucleotides matching TRBD1. Germline V CDR1 and CDR2: KGHDR, SFDVKD. The CDR3 runs 14 residues. The CDR3 nucleotides read TGTGCCACCAGTGATCGACAGGGAGAAAACATTCTGTACTTC. Amino acids: CATSDRQGENILYF.

In this sample, this clonotype turned up a few times. This chain connects TRBV19 to TRBJ1-5; D is perhaps TRBD1 (5 bases). The CDR3 length is 14 residues. The V and J ends lost 11 bases and 3 bases respectively, with 17 bases between them. The germline V gene encodes CDR1 LNHDA and CDR2 SQIVND (reference sequence). The CDR3 bases are TGTGCCTGTGCTGGCAGGGACTTCAATCAGCCCCAGCATTTT. This translates into CACAGRDFNQPQHF.

The genes are TRBV20-1 and TRBJ2-7; no clear D. The CDR3 length is 14 residues. Trimming shortened V by 0 bases and J by 2 bases, and 11 bases separated the two germline ends. Germline assignment: CDR1 DFQATT and CDR2 SNEGSKA (reference sequence). In nucleotides, the CDR3 is TGCAGTGCTAGAGATCAAATCACTCCCTACGAGCAGTACTTC. Protein product: CSARDQITPYEQYF.

This clonotype has just a few counts. The gene calls are TRBV30 and TRBJ2-1; D might be TRBD1 (6 bases). Trimming shortened V by 2 bases and J by 7 bases, and 12 bases separated the two germline ends. Germline V lookup: CDR1 GTSNPN, CDR2 SVGIG (reference sequence). CDR3 size: 13 residues. CDR3 region: CAWSWGQLNEQFF. As DNA, the CDR3 is TGTGCCTGGAGTTGGGGACAACTAAATGAGCAGTTCTTC. The full variable domain, with the rest looked up from reference TRBV30 and TRBJ2-1, is SQTIHQWPATLVQPVGSPLSLECTVEGTSNPNLYWYRQAAGRGLQLLFYSVGIGQISSEVPQNLSASRPQDRQFILSSKKLLLSDSGFYLCAWSWGQLNEQFFGPGTRLTVL.

Regarding this clonotype: It may be a read error: a sequence one base away is much more abundant. CDR3 sequence (DNA): TGTGCCAGCAGCTGGGAGGGTGTCACCTTCTCTGGGGCCAACGTCCTGACTTTC. Protein product: CASSWEGVTFSGANVLTF. The rearrangement joins TRBV9 to TRBJ2-6, with 7 bases aligning to TRBD2. The ends lost 4 bases at V and 0 bases at J; junction bases unmatched: 10. Germline lookup yields CDR1 SGDLS and CDR2 YYNGEE. The CDR3 is 18 residues long.

The chain uses TRBV30 and TRBJ2-1, with a possible D match to TRBD1 (5 bases). The length of the CDR3 is 17 residues. Germline-derived CDR1 and CDR2 are GTSNPN and SVGIG (reference sequence). The V end lost 0 bases, the J end lost 1 base, and 16 bases lay between the germline ends. CDR3 loop: CAWSVRYPGYSYNEQFF. The CDR3 bases are TGTGCCTGGAGTGTACGCTACCCAGGGTATTCCTACAATGAGCAGTTCTTC. Looking up the rest from reference TRBV30 and TRBJ2-1 gives the full variable domain: SQTIHQWPATLVQPVGSPLSLECTVEGTSNPNLYWYRQAAGRGLQLLFYSVGIGQISSEVPQNLSASRPQDRQFILSSKKLLLSDSGFYLCAWSVRYPGYSYNEQFFGPGTRLTVL.

This chain joins TRBV4-2 and TRBJ1-1; possible D gene TRBD1, 5 bases. CDR3 length: 17 residues. Germline values: CDR1 LGHNA, CDR2 YNFKEQ. With 0 bases removed from V and 1 base from J, the gap between germline ends came to 15 bases. As DNA, the CDR3 is TGTGCCAGCAGCCAAGATTCCCAAGGGGACCGGAACACTGAAGCTTTCTTT. It is translated as CASSQDSQGDRNTEAFF.

The chain is built from TRBV2 and TRBJ1-2, with unresolved D. Trimming took off 4 bases at V and 1 base at J, with 7 bases between the two ends. Germline CDR1 and CDR2: SNHLY and FYNNEI. The CDR3 consists of 13 residues. The CDR3 DNA reads TGTGCCAGCAGTGGGAGGAATAACTATGGCTACACCTTC. Its protein is CASSGRNNYGYTF.

This clonotype was detected a few times. This sequence joins TRBV18 and TRBJ1-1; TRBD1 is a possible D gene (5 bases). This CDR3 has 19 amino acids. The germline gives CDR1 KGHSH, CDR2 LQKENI. With 2 bases removed from V and 5 bases from J, the gap between germline ends came to 27 bases. CDR3 amino acids: CASSPTGGRLIPGMTEAFF. DNA for the CDR3: TGTGCCAGCTCACCAACCGGGGGACGCCTTATCCCAGGGATGACTGAAGCTTTCTTT.

This clonotype appeared a single time. This could be a read error, since a much larger clone is one nucleotide away. The gene calls are TRBV4-3 and TRBJ2-7, with 8 positions matching TRBD2. This CDR3 has 16 amino acids. Germline lookup yields CDR1 LGHNA and CDR2 YSLEER. CDR3 bases: TGCCCCAGCAGCCAAGGCTCCGGGGGGGGCCACAACGAGCAGTACTTC. This sequence encodes CPSSQGSGGGHNEQYF.

This clonotype was seen a few times. V and J are TRBV27 and TRBJ1-5, with D unclear. This CDR3 has 15 residues. The germline V and J ends were trimmed by 6 bases and 3 bases, with 15 bases remaining between them. Germline assignment: CDR1 MNHEY and CDR2 SMNVEV (reference sequence). The CDR3 is CASSLWGASNQPQHF. CDR3 nucleotides: TGTGCCAGCAGCCTCTGGGGTGCCTCCAATCAGCCCCAGCATTTT.

The genes are TRBV9 and TRBJ2-3, with 11 bases identical to TRBD2. V dropped 3 bases and J dropped 4; count of bases not matched to a gene: 19. CDR1 is SGDLS, CDR2 YYNGEE, per germline. This CDR3 has 20 amino acids. The DNA of the CDR3 is TGTGCCAGCAGCGGGGAACAGGGGGTGTCCTTAGCGGGAGGGGCAGATACGCAGTATTTT. Protein sequence: CASSGEQGVSLAGGADTQYF. Looking up the rest from reference TRBV9 and TRBJ2-3 gives the full variable domain: DSGVTQTPKHLITATGQRVTLRCSPRSGDLSVYWYQQSLDQGLQFLIQYYNGEERAKGNILERFSAQQFPDLHSELNLSSLELGDSALYFCASSGEQGVSLAGGADTQYFGPGTRLTVL.

This clonotype was counted many times. The chain's CDR3 is CASSLARSNTEAFF. The CDR3 bases are TGTGCCAGCAGCTTAGCCAGGAGCAACACTGAAGCTTTCTTT. The rearrangement links TRBV13 to TRBJ1-1; D remains ambiguous. The germline V gene has CDR1 PRHDT and CDR2 FYEKMQ (reference sequence). The CDR3 is 14 amino acids. Trimming shortened V by 1 base and J by 2 bases, and 8 bases separated the two germline ends.